The TCR beta chain described here comes from a study of blood T cell repertoires in COVID-19. Turning to the study itself: Acute and convalescent COVID-19 specimens originated in the United States, Italy and Spain.

Living in roughly 25 US areas, the participants were between roughly 18 and 90 years of age. Categorization into cohorts depended on clinical history that participants reported. Per germline, CDR1 SGHRS and CDR2 YFSETQ. The CDR3 consists of 13 residues. With 4 bases removed from V and 2 bases from J, the gap between germline ends came to 9 bases. As originally analysed: Reference gene primer amplification gave nucleated cell count estimates. Sequencing was performed with immunoSEQ multiplex PCR; in TCRdb, only in-frame clones are kept and a portion is missing. Clonal size and the V and J genes are those of that table, whereas D and trimming came from the DNA. The sample has about 260,000 clones; about 87% are singletons.

This receptor was taken from a man in his forties or fifties who had been exposed to COVID-19. J is TRBJ1-1 and V is TRBV5-1; a weak D match, TRBD1 (5 bases). Sequencing was performed on PBMCs or T cells enriched from blood (not recorded which). CDR3 nucleotides: TGCGCCAGCAGCCCAGGGATTAACACTGAAGCTTTCTTT. Its protein is CASSPGINTEAFF.